A single sample is the source of the 11 T cell receptor beta chains below, sequenced in a study of T-cell memory formation after mild COVID-19. TCRdb re-derived calls from the 5' RACE reads in MiXCR, one entry per CDR3 protein. Of approximately 400,000 distinct CDR3 sequences in the sample, roughly 18% were seen once. Sequenced material: PBMCs or a T cell subset sorted from them (not recorded which). Receptors were obtained from a man aged 18 to 29 who had mild COVID-19 (a few samples of this study predate the infection). Cell type and time point are not known.

The CDR3 DNA sequence: TGCAGTGCTAGGGATCAGGAGCACTACACCGGGGAGCTGTTTTTT. Translating gives CSARDQEHYTGELFF. The genes are TRBV20-1 and TRBJ2-2; D remains ambiguous. Trimming removed 3 bases at V and 3 bases at J, with 14 bases between. Looked up from germline, CDR1 is DFQATT and CDR2 is SNEGSKA (reference sequence). The CDR3 has 15 residues.

The table lists this clonotype with a few counts. V gene TRBV18 combines with J gene TRBJ2-7; TRBD1 matches 7 bases. The V segment lost 4 bases and the J segment 5 bases; nucleotides outside the gene matches: 8. CDR3 size: 14 residues. Germline-derived CDR1 and CDR2 are KGHSH and LQKENI. CDR3: CASSQYRDSDEQYV. The CDR3 region has the DNA TGTGCCAGCTCACAGTACAGGGACAGCGACGAGCAGTACGTC.

This clonotype came up many times. This chain joins TRBV7-2 and TRBJ2-3; 10 bases match TRBD2. The germline V gene has CDR1 SGHTA and CDR2 FQGNSA. Losses at the gene ends were 5 bases for V and 1 base for J; bases not matched to a gene: 6. The CDR3 has 16 amino acids. The CDR3 DNA reads as TGTGCCAGCAGCCGAAACAGCGGGGGGGGCACAGATACGCAGTATTTT. This encodes CASSRNSGGGTDTQYF.

The chain couples TRBV7-2 to TRBJ2-7; D may be TRBD1 or TRBD2 (5 bases each). Germline V gene data show CDR1 as SGHTA and CDR2 as FQGNSA. The CDR3 has 15 amino acids. The ends were cut back, 4 bases at V and 6 bases at J, with 19 bases in the middle. Written as DNA, the CDR3 is TGTGCCAGCAGCTCCACCCGGGACGTGTGGGCCGAGCAGTACTTC. This encodes CASSSTRDVWAEQYF.

This clonotype was recorded at least ten times. The genes are TRBV7-9 and TRBJ2-3, with D uncertain. V was clipped by 4 bases and J by 6 bases, with 8 bases between them. CDR3 size: 12 residues. Germline CDR1 and CDR2: SEHNR and FQNEAQ (reference sequence). The CDR3 DNA is TGTGCCAGCAGCTCGGATCAGGATACGCAGTATTTT. Translation gives CASSSDQDTQYF.

Many counts were recorded for this clonotype. This chain joins TRBV7-2 and TRBJ1-5; 10 bases fit TRBD1. This CDR3 comprises 17 residues. Germline-derived CDR1 and CDR2 are SGHTA and FQGNSA. The V segment lost 2 bases and the J segment 7 bases; nucleotides outside the gene matches: 11. The CDR3 nucleotides are TGTGCCAGCAGCTTACCAACGACAGGGGGCTTGGGGCAGCCCCAGCATTTT. It is translated as CASSLPTTGGLGQPQHF.

The V gene is TRBV7-9, the J gene TRBJ2-3; D is ambiguous. Trimming stripped 5 bases from V and 0 bases from J, with 12 bases between. The CDR3 runs to 15 residues. From germline, CDR1 is SEHNR and CDR2 FQNEAQ (reference sequence). The CDR3 here is CASSPPPDSTDTQYF. The CDR3 nucleotides are TGTGCCAGCAGCCCCCCCCCGGACAGCACAGATACGCAGTATTTT.

In its sample, this clonotype was seen a few times. This chain links TRBV28 with TRBJ1-5; 10 bases are shared with TRBD1. The V gene end was trimmed by 6 bases and the J gene end by 4 bases; junction bases not matched to a gene: 9. Germline CDR1 and CDR2: MDHEN and SYDVKM. The CDR3 is made up of 16 amino acids. CDR3 DNA: TGTGCCAGCAGCCCCACGTCGGGACAGGGGAATCAGCCCCAGCATTTT. Its protein is CASSPTSGQGNQPQHF. The full variable domain, rest sourced from reference TRBV28 and TRBJ1-5, is DVKVTQSSRYLVKRTGEKVFLECVQDMDHENMFWYRQDPGLGLRLIYFSYDVKMKEKGDIPEGYSVSREKKERFSLILESASTNQTSMYLCASSPTSGQGNQPQHFGDGTRLSIL.

The chain combines TRBV19 with TRBJ2-4, with 7 bases identical to TRBD2. This CDR3 spans 12 amino acids. After removal of 1 base from V and 15 bases from J, the junction contained 6 bases not matched to a gene. Germline values: CDR1 LNHDA, CDR2 SQIVND (reference sequence). The CDR3 spells CASSIVGRGMYF. CDR3 nucleotides: TGTGCCAGTAGTATAGTAGGGCGGGGGATGTACTTC.

This clonotype was recorded at least ten times. The gene calls are TRBV6-6 and TRBJ2-7; perhaps D is TRBD1 or TRBD2 (5 bases each). The germline V gene has CDR1 MNHNY and CDR2 SVGAGI (reference sequence). CDR3 length: 13 amino acids. Trimming took off 8 bases at V and 7 bases at J, with 18 bases between the two ends. The CDR3: CASRVGTGLEQYF. Here the CDR3 DNA reads TGTGCCAGCCGGGTCGGGACGGGCTTGGAGCAGTACTTC.

This clonotype turned up a few times. This chain connects TRBV2 to TRBJ2-7; 7 bases match TRBD2. Germline V CDR1 and CDR2: SNHLY, FYNNEI. Germline trimming cut 8 bases from V and 0 bases from J; bases unmatched to any gene: 1. This CDR3 contains 12 residues. The CDR3 DNA sequence: TGTGCCAGCGCGGGGGTCTCCTACGAGCAGTACGTC. Translating gives CASAGVSYEQYV.